This T cell receptor (beta chain) is from a study of T cell responses to AZD1222 COVID-19 vaccine. CDR3 length equals 12 residues. V shed 5 bases and J 7 bases; nucleotides not matched to a gene: 5. CDR1 is KGHSH, CDR2 LQKENI, per germline. Generated by immunoSEQ multiplex PCR, the TCRdb table keeps only in-frame clones and is missing some. The sample consists of some 200,000 clones, around nine tenths of them appearing once. Overall study results and limits: Baseline serology detected seropositivity in only 5 or 6 AZD1222 recipients. There were mostly white British donors and more females than males, and clonal diversity was possibly underestimated. At 160-218 and 743-854, vaccine-associated CD4 TCRs were dominant, and they spanned spike.

With regard to this clone: The target antigen is unknown.

The material was peripheral blood, obtained 28 days after the second dose of the MenACWY control vaccine. This TCR was recovered from an adult who received the MenACWY meningococcal vaccine as a control. The V and J genes are TRBV18 and TRBJ2-7; 7 positions match TRBD1. CDR3 in DNA: TGTGCCAGCTCAAAGGGACAGCTTGAGCAGTACTTC. The encoded protein is CASSKGQLEQYF.